The 13 T cell receptor beta chains listed next were all sequenced from one sample in a study of control samples from healthy donors and cancer patients. Sequenced by immunoSEQ multiplex PCR; TCRdb stores in-frame clones only, minus some. Here the sample spans some 140,000 clones, approximately 92% being singletons. The sequencing input was blood. Source of these receptors: a young man in good health.

The chain joins TRBV28 to TRBJ1-1; D gene uncertain. This CDR3 is built from 14 residues. From germline, CDR1 is MDHEN and CDR2 SYDVKM. V lost 3 bases, J lost 2 bases, and 10 bases lay in between. The CDR3 bases are TGTGCCAGCAGTTTTTCCAGACCCAACACTGAAGCTTTCTTT. This encodes CASSFSRPNTEAFF.

The chain's CDR3 is CASSYSTGSVKGYTF. CDR3 in DNA: TGTGCCAGCAGTTATAGCACAGGGTCGGTCAAGGGCTACACCTTC. V usage is TRBV6-5 and J usage is TRBJ1-2, with D possibly being TRBD1 (6 bases). Trimming pared 3 bases from V and 8 bases from J, leaving 19 bases between. The CDR3 contains 15 residues. CDR1 is MNHEY, CDR2 SVGAGI, per germline.

A note on this clone: The same CDR3 arises from other DNA sequences in this sample as well. The V gene is TRBV7-9, the J gene TRBJ2-3; D gene unclear. The CDR3 length is 15 residues. The germline CDR1 and CDR2 sequences are SEHNR and FQNEAQ (reference sequence). V was trimmed by 0 bases and J by 0 bases, leaving 7 bases between them. The DNA of the CDR3 is TGTGCCAGCAGCTTAGCTAGGGCTAGCACAGATACGCAGTATTTT. It is translated as CASSLARASTDTQYF.

This chain links TRBV28 with TRBJ1-6, with TRBD1 identical over 8 bases. The J segment lost 10 bases and the V segment lost 4 bases, leaving 6 bases of the junction unmatched. The CDR3 runs to 14 residues. Germline loops: CDR1 MDHEN, CDR2 SYDVKM. The CDR3 nucleotides read TGTGCCAGCAGTTCAAGGACAGGGATCTCACCCCTCCACTTT. This codes for CASSSRTGISPLHF.

This clone appeared once. This chain links TRBV6-5 with TRBJ2-1; 13 nucleotides line up with TRBD2. CDR3 size: 13 residues. The trim removed 7 bases at V and 12 bases at J, leaving 6 bases unmatched. Germline V lookup: CDR1 MNHEY, CDR2 SVGAGI. In nucleotides, the CDR3 is TGTGCCAGCACCGGACTAGCGGGAGAACGGCAGTTCTTC. This codes for CASTGLAGERQFF.

The rearrangement links TRBV24-1 to TRBJ2-7; TRBD1 aligns across 7 bases. The germline gives CDR1 KGHDR, CDR2 SFDVKD. This CDR3 contains 14 residues. The V gene end was trimmed by 4 bases and the J gene end by 6 bases; junction bases not matched to a gene: 8. The CDR3 is CATSEAGTDGEQYF. The CDR3 nucleotides read TGTGCCACCAGTGAGGCAGGGACAGACGGCGAGCAGTACTTC.

This clone was seen a single time. The chain combines TRBV19 with TRBJ1-4; D perhaps matches TRBD1 (5 bases). There are 15 residues in the CDR3. Germline values: CDR1 LNHDA, CDR2 SQIVND (reference sequence). V lost 3 bases and J 4 bases, leaving 12 bases between the germline ends. CDR3: CASSMEGLGNEKLFF. The CDR3 DNA is TGTGCCAGTAGTATGGAGGGGTTGGGTAATGAAAAACTGTTTTTT.

The chain links TRBV7-9 to TRBJ2-1; 14 bases line up with TRBD2. Germline-derived CDR1 and CDR2 are SEHNR and FQNEAQ (reference sequence). Trimming took 1 base from V and 7 from J; bases not matched to a gene: 12. This CDR3 comprises 19 residues. Here the CDR3 reads CASSLGDPGLAGVGNEQFF. For the CDR3, the DNA is TGTGCCAGCAGCTTAGGTGATCCGGGACTAGCGGGAGTGGGTAATGAGCAGTTCTTC.

The rearrangement joins TRBV7-2 to TRBJ1-1; 10 bases agree with TRBD1. There are 15 residues in the CDR3. Germline CDR1 SGHTA, CDR2 FQGNSA. Trimming took 3 bases from V and 1 from J; bases not matched to a gene: 2. The CDR3 coding sequence is TGTGCCAGCAGCTTCCGGGACAGGGGGAACACTGAAGCTTTCTTT. As protein: CASSFRDRGNTEAFF.

V and J are TRBV14 and TRBJ1-1; D is possibly TRBD1 (5 bases). This CDR3 comprises 15 residues. Germline CDR1 SGHDN, CDR2 FVKESK. V lost 4 bases to trimming and J lost 0 bases, with 12 bases between them. The CDR3 DNA is TGTGCCAGCAGCCTTCCCGGGACTCTGAACACTGAAGCTTTCTTT. The encoded protein is CASSLPGTLNTEAFF.

This chain connects TRBV2 to TRBJ2-1; no reliable D call. The CDR3 spans 12 residues. Germline loops: CDR1 SNHLY, CDR2 FYNNEI. The V and J ends lost 0 bases and 8 bases respectively, with 5 bases between them. CDR3 in amino acids: CASSEAGYEQFF. The CDR3 DNA reads as TGTGCCAGCAGTGAAGCGGGGTATGAGCAGTTCTTC.

The rearrangement uses TRBV6-6 and TRBJ2-5; TRBD2 is a possible D gene (6 bases). There are 12 residues in the CDR3. Germline V gene sequence: CDR1 MNHNY, CDR2 SVGAGI (reference sequence). DNA for the CDR3: TGTTCGACTAGGTCGGGGCAAGAGACCCAGTACTTC. Protein sequence: CSTRSGQETQYF.

The V and J genes are TRBV14 and TRBJ2-5, with 7 bases aligning to TRBD1. Trimming took 2 bases from V and 5 from J; bases not matched to a gene: 14. This CDR3 is built from 17 residues. Germline V gives CDR1 SGHDN, CDR2 FVKESK. CDR3 coding DNA: TGTGCCAGCAGCCAATTGAGACAGGGCCTTTGGAGGGAGACCCAGTACTTC. Amino acid sequence: CASSQLRQGLWRETQYF.